What follows describes a single T cell receptor beta chain. With random hexamers, 0.5 to 1 ug RNA was reverse transcribed. TCRdb used MiXCR to reprocess the immunoSEQ multiplex PCR reads, holding one entry per CDR3 protein. The sample shows approximately 80,000 distinct CDR3 sequences, around 90% of them seen only once. This record belongs to a study of CD8 T cells in Susac syndrome. CDR3 length equals 13 residues. Germline CDR1 reads SNHLY; CDR2 reads FYNNEI. After removal of 6 bases from V and 2 bases from J, the junction contained 2 bases not matched to a gene. The gene calls are TRBV2 and TRBJ2-7; 9 bases map to TRBD1. The sequence was collected from a human donor with multiple sclerosis. Sequenced material: CD8+ T cells from PBMCs. The CDR3, as DNA: TGTGCCAGCAGGGGACAGGGCCCCTACGAGCAGTACTTC. It is translated as CASRGQGPYEQYF.